The subject of this entry is one T cell receptor (beta chain). What it binds is not known. The same CDR3 is also encoded by other DNA sequences in this sample. This entry comes from a study of OX40 agonist ivuxolimab in advanced cancers. Per the germline V gene, CDR1 is SGHRS and CDR2 is YFSETQ. The CDR3 has 14 amino acids. The ends lost 1 base at V and 2 bases at J; junction bases unmatched: 3. Study-wide results and limits: The work left the antigen specificity of expanded peripheral T cells undetermined.

Produced via immunoSEQ multiplex PCR; TCRdb's table is partial and in-frame only. This table holds some 80,000 clones, 80% to 90% found once. The chain combines TRBV5-1 with TRBJ2-7, with 7 bases lining up with TRBD1. This clonotype was obtained from an adult with an advanced solid tumor such as melanoma, head and neck, liver or kidney cancer. Sequenced material: CD4+ or CD8+ T cells sorted from blood, taken in a trial of the OX40 agonist ivuxolimab. CDR3 residues: CASSLRDRAYEQYF. As DNA, the CDR3 is TGCGCCAGCAGCTTGAGAGACAGGGCCTACGAGCAGTACTTC.